The 29 T cell receptor beta chains reported below all come from one sample, sequenced in a study of shared T cell receptors in the human thymus. TCRdb's table, derived via immunoSEQ multiplex PCR, lists solely in-frame clones and lacks some. The data hold roughly 700,000 clones, with more than 75% observed a single time. The sample was also linked to a second study, of human thymus T cells.

Sequences were obtained from thymocytes. Receptor source: a boy under two years old with a congenital heart defect.

The V gene is TRBV5-1, the J gene TRBJ1-2, with 8 bases aligning to TRBD1. After removal of 0 bases from V and 5 bases from J, the junction contained 9 bases not matched to a gene. The CDR3 sequence is 16 residues long. Per the germline V gene, CDR1 is SGHRS and CDR2 is YFSETQ. DNA for the CDR3: TGCGCCAGCAGCTTGGACGTCTGGACAGGGAAGTATGGCTACACCTTC. This codes for CASSLDVWTGKYGYTF.

The chain recombines TRBV30 with TRBJ1-3, with D tentatively TRBD1 (6 bases). V lost 0 bases and J lost 4, with 16 bases in between. Germline V gives CDR1 GTSNPN, CDR2 SVGIG (reference sequence). This CDR3 comprises 16 residues. The DNA of the CDR3 is TGTGCCTGGAGTGTACGAAGGACAGAGAGGGGAAACACCATATATTTT. Translation: CAWSVRRTERGNTIYF.

The chain couples TRBV2 to TRBJ2-1; TRBD2 aligns across 8 bases. Losses at the gene ends were 0 bases for V and 3 bases for J; bases not matched to a gene: 1. The germline V gene has CDR1 SNHLY and CDR2 FYNNEI. The CDR3 sequence is 15 residues long. CDR3 DNA: TGTGCCAGCAGTGAAGCTAGCGGGAACTACAATGAGCAGTTCTTC. Encoded protein: CASSEASGNYNEQFF.

CDR3 sequence (DNA): TGTGCCAGTAGTAACAGGGCCCCGACAGGAGACACCGTAGCGGGAGGGGGGAACGAGCAGTACTTC. It specifies CASSNRAPTGDTVAGGGNEQYF. The genes are TRBV19 and TRBJ2-7, with 11 bases lining up with TRBD2. V dropped 4 bases and J dropped 5; count of bases not matched to a gene: 28. Germline values: CDR1 LNHDA, CDR2 SQIVND (reference sequence). The CDR3 consists of 22 residues.

V is TRBV28 and J is TRBJ2-1; perhaps TRBD2 as D (6 bases). Germline V gene lookup returns CDR1 MDHEN and CDR2 SYDVKM. V was shortened by 5 bases and J by 10 bases, with 18 bases between the two germline ends. The CDR3 is made up of 14 amino acids. The CDR3 loop is CASSAVGGVSEQFF. In DNA form, the CDR3 reads TGTGCCAGCAGTGCGGTGGGGGGTGTGAGCGAGCAGTTCTTC. Filled out from reference TRBV28 and TRBJ2-1, the complete variable domain reads DVKVTQSSRYLVKRTGEKVFLECVQDMDHENMFWYRQDPGLGLRLIYFSYDVKMKEKGDIPEGYSVSREKKERFSLILESASTNQTSMYLCASSAVGGVSEQFFGPGTRLTVL.

This clone was picked up a small number of times. The rearrangement links TRBV30 to TRBJ2-7; 8 bases are a match to TRBD2. The length of the CDR3 is 13 residues. Germline CDR1 and CDR2: GTSNPN and SVGIG (reference sequence). J was trimmed by 6 bases and V by 5 bases; bases with no gene match: 9. The CDR3 here is CAWDLSGSSEQYF. The CDR3, as DNA: TGTGCCTGGGACCTGAGCGGGAGTAGCGAGCAGTACTTC.

This clone was seen once. This rearrangement joins TRBV19 to TRBJ2-3; 7 bases align to TRBD1. The CDR3 is 14 amino acids. Germline V gene data show CDR1 as LNHDA and CDR2 as SQIVND (reference sequence). The V and J ends lost 3 bases and 7 bases, in that order; junction bases with no gene match: 7. CDR3 in DNA: TGTGCCAGTAGTATCGATACAGGGGCGAATACGCAGTATTTT. This encodes CASSIDTGANTQYF.

V and J are TRBV27 and TRBJ2-7, with 10 nucleotides matching TRBD2. V gave up 8 bases and J gave up 5 bases; unmatched junction bases: 15. CDR3 size: 16 residues. CDR1 is MNHEY and CDR2 is SMNVEV in the germline V gene (reference sequence). The CDR3 bases are TGTGCCAGCCGGTCGAGCGGGAGGGCCCGGGCTCACGAGCAGTACTTC. Translating it yields CASRSSGRARAHEQYF.

The chain combines TRBV28 with TRBJ2-7; D is perhaps TRBD2 (5 bases). V lost 5 bases and J lost 4, with 18 bases in between. The CDR3 runs 15 residues. Germline CDR1 MDHEN, CDR2 SYDVKM. CDR3 residues: CASSLTRNSAYEQYF. In DNA, the CDR3 is TGTGCCAGCAGTCTGACCCGGAATAGCGCGTACGAGCAGTACTTC. The whole variable domain, remainder taken from reference TRBV28 and TRBJ2-7, is DVKVTQSSRYLVKRTGEKVFLECVQDMDHENMFWYRQDPGLGLRLIYFSYDVKMKEKGDIPEGYSVSREKKERFSLILESASTNQTSMYLCASSLTRNSAYEQYFGPGTRLTVT.

The V gene is TRBV6-4, the J gene TRBJ2-1, with 8 bases fitting TRBD1. The germline V gene has CDR1 MRHNA and CDR2 SNTAGT. V trimming: 2 bases; J trimming: 5 bases; junction bases outside the gene matches: 5. The CDR3 loop spans 15 amino acids. CDR3 nucleotide sequence: TGTGCCAGCAGTGACCGGACAGGGTCGGACAATGAGCAGTTCTTC. It translates to CASSDRTGSDNEQFF.

The chain uses TRBV19 and TRBJ1-5; D is uncertain. The V gene's germline CDR1 is LNHDA and CDR2 SQIVND (reference sequence). Trimming took 3 bases from V and 0 from J, leaving 12 bases between them. CDR3 length equals 16 residues. The CDR3 sequence is CASSIGRLHSNQPQHF. For the CDR3, the DNA is TGTGCCAGTAGTATTGGGAGACTTCATAGCAATCAGCCCCAGCATTTT.

The CDR3 is CAISEWQGVDNSPLHF. For the CDR3, the DNA is TGTGCCATCAGTGAGTGGCAGGGGGTAGATAATTCACCCCTCCACTTT. J is TRBJ1-6 and V is TRBV10-3; 7 positions match TRBD1. J gave up 5 bases and V 1 base, and 5 bases lay outside the gene matches. The germline V gene encodes CDR1 ENHRY and CDR2 SYGVKD. The CDR3 covers 16 residues.

This chain connects TRBV5-8 to TRBJ2-3; 7 bases map to TRBD1. The CDR3 is 15 residues long. V was pared by 4 bases and J by 4 bases, with 9 bases of the junction left unmatched. From germline, CDR1 is SGHTS and CDR2 YDEGEE. The CDR3, as DNA: TGTGCCAGCAGCGCTTCCCGGGACAGACCAGATACGCAGTATTTT. Translation: CASSASRDRPDTQYF.

This chain uses TRBV15 with TRBJ1-6, with TRBD1 identical over 8 bases. CDR1 and CDR2 from the germline V gene are LNHNV and YYDKDF (reference sequence). CDR3 length: 15 residues. J lost 8 bases, V lost 3 bases, and 6 bases had no gene match. CDR3 sequence reads: CATSSAGQGHSPLHF. CDR3 nucleotides: TGTGCCACCAGCAGTGCTGGACAGGGCCATTCACCCCTCCACTTT. Based on the CDR3 plus reference TRBV15 and TRBJ1-6, the full variable domain is DAMVIQNPRYQVTQFGKPVTLSCSQTLNHNVMYWYQQKSSQAPKLLFHYYDKDFNNEADTPDNFQSRRPNTSFCFLDIRSPGLGDTAMYLCATSSAGQGHSPLHFGNGTRLTVT.

This chain links TRBV13 with TRBJ2-7; 7 nucleotides match TRBD1. Losses at the gene ends were 2 bases for V and 1 base for J; bases not matched to a gene: 5. The CDR3 is 15 residues long. Germline V CDR1 and CDR2: PRHDT, FYEKMQ (reference sequence). The CDR3, as DNA: TGTGCCAGCAGCTTAAGGGGGCGCGCGTCCTACGAGCAGTACTTC. The encoded protein is CASSLRGRASYEQYF.

The chain employs TRBV28 and TRBJ2-2; no reliable D call. This CDR3 region has 16 residues. V was cut by 7 bases and J by 1 base, with 16 bases left in between. Germline-derived CDR1 and CDR2 are MDHEN and SYDVKM. CDR3 nucleotide sequence: TGTGCCAGCAACGGCCATCCACGAGGGAACACCGGGGAGCTGTTTTTT. Protein: CASNGHPRGNTGELFF.

CDR3 DNA sequence: TGTGCCAGCAGCTCCATGACAGGAGCTAGCTCCTACGAGCAGTACTTC. Translation: CASSSMTGASSYEQYF. The J gene is TRBJ2-7, the V gene TRBV5-5; maybe TRBD1 (6 bases). The CDR3 runs 16 residues. The germline V gene encodes CDR1 SGHKS and CDR2 YYEKEE (reference sequence). The germline V and J ends were trimmed by 3 bases and 0 bases, with 16 bases remaining between them.

Only one count was recorded for this clone. The chain links TRBV7-2 to TRBJ2-7, with TRBD2 matching over 16 bases. Trimming at V came to 5 bases and at J to 5 bases, leaving 12 bases not matched to a gene. The CDR3 is 18 amino acids. Per the germline V gene, CDR1 is SGHTA and CDR2 is FQGNSA. The CDR3 sequence is CASSDVGTSGRALHEQYF. The DNA of the CDR3 is TGTGCCAGCAGCGACGTTGGGACTAGCGGGAGGGCCCTCCACGAGCAGTACTTC.

The CDR3 loop reads CASSIQGIGETQYF. CDR3 in DNA: TGTGCCAGCAGTATACAGGGGATCGGGGAGACCCAGTACTTC. This rearrangement joins TRBV28 to TRBJ2-5; TRBD1 aligns across 7 bases. Losses at the gene ends were 5 bases for V and 5 bases for J; bases not matched to a gene: 8. The CDR3 loop spans 14 amino acids. Germline V gives CDR1 MDHEN, CDR2 SYDVKM.

This chain joins TRBV4-3 and TRBJ2-7; 9 bases are shared with TRBD2. Germline V gene lookup returns CDR1 LGHNA and CDR2 YSLEER. The CDR3 sequence is 18 residues long. V gave up 4 bases and J gave up 2 bases; unmatched junction bases: 15. In DNA, the CDR3 is TGCGCCAGCAGCCCAGCTATAACTAGCGGGTCCGTTCCCTACGAGCAGTACTTC. Translated, it gives CASSPAITSGSVPYEQYF.

V usage is TRBV2 and J usage is TRBJ2-7; 7 nucleotides match TRBD2. Unmatched junction bases numbered 12, after V lost 4 bases and J lost 0 bases. The CDR3 loop spans 17 amino acids. Germline CDR1 is SNHLY and CDR2 is FYNNEI. DNA of the CDR3: TGTGCCAGCAGTGTTTTGTCGGGTCGCGGGGGCTCCTACGAGCAGTACTTC. Translating gives CASSVLSGRGGSYEQYF.

The V and J genes are TRBV11-3 and TRBJ1-1; D ambiguous. In germline, CDR1 is SGHNT, CDR2 YENEEA. Trimming cost V 4 bases and J 6 bases, with 12 bases left between them. The CDR3 has 13 amino acids. As DNA, the CDR3 is TGTGCCAGCAGCTCCAACAGCTACCCTGAAGCTTTCTTT. Translating it yields CASSSNSYPEAFF.

The genes are TRBV4-3 and TRBJ1-2; D perhaps matches TRBD1 (6 bases). Germline V gives CDR1 LGHNA, CDR2 YSLEER. V lost 4 bases and J 3 bases, leaving 21 bases between the germline ends. There are 17 residues in the CDR3. The CDR3 region is CASSLDPRQDPYYGYTF. DNA of the CDR3: TGCGCCAGCAGCCTGGACCCTCGACAGGACCCTTACTATGGCTACACCTTC.

The rearrangement links TRBV5-5 to TRBJ1-3; possible D gene TRBD1, 5 bases. Germline V CDR1 and CDR2: SGHKS, YYEKEE (reference sequence). The CDR3 loop spans 17 amino acids. V lost 4 bases and J lost 3, with 20 bases in between. The chain's CDR3 is CASSGNSGLENGNTIYF. The DNA of the CDR3 is TGTGCCAGCAGCGGGAACTCGGGACTAGAGAATGGAAACACCATATATTTT.

The rearrangement uses TRBV30 and TRBJ1-1; 8 nucleotides line up with TRBD1. With V trimmed by 5 bases and J by 6 bases, 14 bases remained unmatched. Germline V gene sequence: CDR1 GTSNPN, CDR2 SVGIG (reference sequence). This CDR3 region has 15 residues. The CDR3 coding sequence is TGTGCCTGGGGCCTTGGGCGGACAGGGCTCTCTGAAGCTTTCTTT. This gives the protein CAWGLGRTGLSEAFF.

The CDR3 coding sequence is TGCGCCAGCAGCCTGCGGAGCGGGAGGGACTACGAGCAGTACTTC. The encoded protein is CASSLRSGRDYEQYF. The rearrangement joins TRBV5-1 to TRBJ2-7; 10 bases align to TRBD2. This CDR3 comprises 15 residues. V was clipped by 4 bases and J by 3 bases; unmatched bases: 7. CDR1 is SGHRS and CDR2 is YFSETQ in the germline V gene.

V usage is TRBV28 and J usage is TRBJ2-3; D is undetermined. The CDR3 sequence is 12 residues long. Between the trimmed V and J ends, which lost 3 bases and 4 bases, there was a span of 5 bases. CDR1 is MDHEN, CDR2 SYDVKM, per germline. The DNA of the CDR3 is TGTGCCAGCAGTTTCGGGTCAGATACGCAGTATTTT. Its translation: CASSFGSDTQYF.

This clone was counted a single time. The chain has TRBV18 and TRBJ2-3; 9 nucleotides align to TRBD1. Germline V gene data show CDR1 as KGHSH and CDR2 as LQKENI. The V segment lost 6 bases and the J segment 4 bases; nucleotides outside the gene matches: 5. The CDR3 loop spans 14 amino acids. The CDR3 spells CASSPDRGSDTQYF. CDR3 sequence (DNA): TGTGCCAGCTCTCCGGACAGGGGATCAGATACGCAGTATTTT. The variable domain in full, completed from reference TRBV18 and TRBJ2-3, reads NAGVMQNPRHLVRRRGQEARLRCSPMKGHSHVYWYRQLPEEGLKFMVYLQKENIIDESGMPKERFSAEFPKEGPSILRIQQVVRGDSAAYFCASSPDRGSDTQYFGPGTRLTVL.

The J gene is TRBJ2-5, the V gene TRBV14; 11 bases fit TRBD2. There are 17 residues in the CDR3. After removal of 0 bases from V and 6 bases from J, the junction contained 9 bases not matched to a gene. CDR1 and CDR2 (germline): SGHDN, FVKESK. CDR3 amino acids: CASSQEGGLAERKTQYF. Written as DNA, the CDR3 is TGTGCCAGCAGCCAAGAGGGGGGACTAGCGGAGAGGAAGACCCAGTACTTC.